These 31 T cell receptor beta chains were sequenced from one sample in a study of blood T cell repertoires in COVID-19. Using immunoSEQ multiplex PCR, the repertoire was profiled, and TCRdb retains in-frame clones only, with some absent. The sample lists a few hundred thousand clones, around 83% occurring once. Sequencing was performed on peripheral blood. These receptors originate from a woman aged 40 to 50 who had recovered from COVID-19.

V usage is TRBV6-4 and J usage is TRBJ2-3; 7 bases line up with TRBD2. V shed 6 bases, J shed 5 bases, and the junction held 11 bases outside the gene matches. Germline V gene lookup returns CDR1 MRHNA and CDR2 SNTAGT. The CDR3 sequence is 15 residues long. CDR3 loop: CASSPKAGSGDTQYF. In DNA, the CDR3 is TGTGCCAGCAGCCCAAAAGCGGGGAGTGGAGATACGCAGTATTTT.

The chain has TRBV7-8 and TRBJ1-5, with a weak D call TRBD1 (6 bases). Trimming stripped 5 bases from V and 0 bases from J, with 17 bases between. This CDR3 contains 17 residues. Germline-derived CDR1 and CDR2 are SGHVS and FQNEAQ. Here the CDR3 reads CASSRKTGSDSNQPQHF. The DNA for the CDR3 is TGTGCCAGCAGCCGTAAGACAGGTTCTGATAGCAATCAGCCCCAGCATTTT.

V and J are TRBV18 and TRBJ1-2, with TRBD1 identical over 8 bases. The junction had 8 bases not matched to a gene; V was cut back by 3 bases and J by 8 bases. There are 14 residues in the CDR3. Germline V lookup: CDR1 KGHSH, CDR2 LQKENI. CDR3 DNA sequence: TGTGCCAGCTCACCGACAGGGGTGGAGTACGGCTACACCTTC. Residues: CASSPTGVEYGYTF.

As to this clone: Other DNA variants within this sample encode the same CDR3. The rearrangement joins TRBV19 to TRBJ1-5, with 10 nucleotides matching TRBD1. The length of the CDR3 is 14 residues. With 5 bases clipped from V and 2 bases from J, the junction kept 0 bases outside the gene matches. Germline V gene data show CDR1 as LNHDA and CDR2 as SQIVND (reference sequence). The CDR3 is CASSGTGGNQPQHF. In DNA, the CDR3 is TGTGCCAGTAGTGGGACAGGGGGCAATCAGCCCCAGCATTTT.

This clone was observed many times. The chain is built from TRBV7-2 and TRBJ2-1, with D possibly TRBD2 on 7 matching bases. The germline gives CDR1 SGHTA, CDR2 FQGNSA. Trimming took 3 bases from V and 5 from J, leaving 11 bases between them. CDR3 size: 14 residues. CDR3 DNA sequence: TGTGCCAGCAGCTTCGGCGGGGGCCACAATGAGCAGTTCTTC. Protein: CASSFGGGHNEQFF.

J is TRBJ2-2 and V is TRBV6-6, with 7 bases matching TRBD2. Germline V gene data show CDR1 as MNHNY and CDR2 as SVGAGI (reference sequence). Germline trimming cut 7 bases from V and 4 bases from J; bases unmatched to any gene: 6. The CDR3 runs 14 residues. CDR3 sequence: CASTLLAGTGELFF. Written as DNA, the CDR3 is TGTGCCAGCACCCTATTAGCGGGCACCGGGGAGCTGTTTTTT.

This rearrangement joins TRBV29-1 to TRBJ2-2, with a weak D call TRBD2 (6 bases). This CDR3 comprises 11 residues. Per the germline V gene, CDR1 is SQVTM and CDR2 is ANQGSEA. With 7 bases removed from V and 8 bases from J, the gap between germline ends came to 11 bases. Here the CDR3 DNA reads TGCAGCGCTGGCGCGGGAGGGGAGCTGTTTTTT. It codes for CSAGAGGELFF.

The V call is TRBV30, the J call TRBJ2-1, with 10 bases identical to TRBD2. Germline CDR1 GTSNPN, CDR2 SVGIG (reference sequence). V lost 0 bases and J lost 9; bases outside the gene matches: 5. The CDR3 spans 14 residues. The CDR3 loop is CAWSVAGGLGEQFF. The CDR3 nucleotides are TGTGCCTGGAGTGTAGCGGGGGGGCTCGGTGAGCAGTTCTTC.

This clone has just one count. Other DNA sequences in the sample encode the same CDR3. The gene calls are TRBV3-1 (or the pseudogene TRBV3-2) and TRBJ1-2; D is ambiguous. This CDR3 comprises 12 residues. Germline CDR1 and CDR2: LGHDT and YNNKEL (reference sequence). The V end was cut by 0 bases, the J end by 8 bases, with 7 bases between. The CDR3 spells CASSQDTRGYTF. The CDR3 nucleotides read TGTGCCAGCAGCCAAGATACGAGGGGCTACACCTTC.

The rearrangement links TRBV28 to TRBJ2-3; the match to TRBD1 covers 9 bases. The V and J ends lost 5 bases and 6 bases, in that order; junction bases with no gene match: 12. The germline V gene has CDR1 MDHEN and CDR2 SYDVKM. The CDR3 spans 16 residues. The CDR3 DNA sequence: TGTGCCAGCAGTGGCAGCGGGACAGGGTTTTACGATACGCAGTATTTT. Translated, it gives CASSGSGTGFYDTQYF.

J is TRBJ1-5 and V is TRBV24-1; D unresolved. The CDR3 sequence is 14 residues long. Germline V lookup: CDR1 KGHDR, CDR2 SFDVKD. V lost 7 bases and J 3 bases, leaving 12 bases between the germline ends. In nucleotides, the CDR3 is TGTGCCACCAGAGATAACAGATCCAATCAGCCCCAGCATTTT. The encoded protein is CATRDNRSNQPQHF.

The V call is TRBV12-3 or TRBV12-4, the J call TRBJ1-2; TRBD1 matches 8 bases. There are 13 residues in the CDR3. After removal of 6 bases from V and 5 bases from J, the junction contained 5 bases not matched to a gene. The CDR3 coding sequence is TGTGCCAGCAGGGGACAGGCAGGGTATGGCTACACCTTC. Its translation: CASRGQAGYGYTF.

The chain has TRBV10-3 and TRBJ2-2; 7 bases line up with TRBD1. The length of the CDR3 is 12 residues. V lost 5 bases and J lost 6; bases outside the gene matches: 0. CDR1 is ENHRY, CDR2 SYGVKD, per germline. The CDR3 sequence is CAISTGAGELFF. In nucleotides, the CDR3 is TGTGCCATCAGTACAGGGGCCGGGGAGCTGTTTTTT.

The chain links TRBV7-9 to TRBJ2-7, with D tentatively TRBD1 (6 bases). V was clipped by 1 base and J by 0 bases, with 7 bases between them. Germline V gene lookup returns CDR1 SEHNR and CDR2 FQNEAQ (reference sequence). CDR3 length: 14 residues. CDR3 amino acids: CASSLGTASYEQYF. CDR3 DNA: TGTGCCAGCAGCTTAGGGACAGCCTCCTACGAGCAGTACTTC.

The rearrangement uses TRBV28 and TRBJ1-5; a possible D gene is TRBD1 (5 bases). CDR1 MDHEN and CDR2 SYDVKM come from the germline V gene. The CDR3 has 15 amino acids. V was pared by 6 bases and J by 1 base, with 13 bases between. Here the CDR3 DNA reads TGTGCCAGCAGAAGACAGAGAGTCAGCAATCAGCCCCAGCATTTT. Residues: CASRRQRVSNQPQHF.

This clone was picked up many times. V usage is TRBV30 and J usage is TRBJ1-6, with D possibly TRBD1 on 6 matching bases. Germline-derived CDR1 and CDR2 are GTSNPN and SVGIG (reference sequence). V dropped 0 bases and J dropped 9 bases, with 15 bases sitting between them. The CDR3 covers 15 residues. Here the CDR3 reads CAWSVPGQLSSPLHF. As DNA, the CDR3 is TGTGCCTGGAGTGTACCGGGACAACTTAGTTCACCCCTCCACTTT.

This clone was seen a handful of times. This chain joins TRBV19 and TRBJ2-7; no reliable D call. CDR3 length: 14 residues. Germline V gives CDR1 LNHDA, CDR2 SQIVND (reference sequence). Trimming left V 3 bases short and J 3 bases short, with 12 bases between. CDR3 loop: CASSMLGQNYEQYF. In nucleotides, the CDR3 is TGTGCCAGTAGTATGCTGGGCCAGAACTACGAGCAGTACTTC.

This sequence joins TRBV3-1 (or the pseudogene TRBV3-2) and TRBJ1-2, with D unresolved. The CDR3 length is 15 residues. Trimming removed 4 bases at V and 8 bases at J, with 20 bases between. The germline gives CDR1 LGHDT, CDR2 YNNKEL (reference sequence). CDR3 amino acids: CASSPLGLKAAGYTF. CDR3 nucleotides: TGTGCCAGCAGCCCCCTCGGACTCAAAGCGGCCGGCTACACCTTC.

This clone showed up just a few times. The V call is TRBV6-6, the J call TRBJ1-5; possible D gene TRBD1, 6 bases. Germline V gene sequence: CDR1 MNHNY, CDR2 SVGAGI (reference sequence). CDR3 length: 13 amino acids. V was trimmed by 5 bases and J by 4 bases, leaving 9 bases between them. The CDR3 DNA reads TGTGCCAGCAGTCGTGGACAGAATCAGCCCCAGCATTTT. It encodes CASSRGQNQPQHF.

This clone was counted a single time. The chain recombines TRBV3-1 (or the pseudogene TRBV3-2) with TRBJ1-2; TRBD1 matches 7 bases. Per germline, CDR1 LGHDT and CDR2 YNNKEL (reference sequence). The V gene end was trimmed by 0 bases and the J gene end by 8 bases; junction bases not matched to a gene: 12. The CDR3 is 16 residues long. The DNA for the CDR3 is TGTGCCAGCAGCCAAGAAGGGATCGAGGGGGCGCGCGGCTACACCTTC. It yields the protein CASSQEGIEGARGYTF.

The rearrangement uses TRBV24-1 and TRBJ2-1; D unresolved. This CDR3 region has 14 residues. The V end was cut by 7 bases, the J end by 4 bases, with 13 bases between. CDR1 KGHDR and CDR2 SFDVKD come from the germline V gene. The CDR3 is CATSARGFYNEQFF. The CDR3 region has the DNA TGTGCCACCAGCGCGCGAGGATTTTACAATGAGCAGTTCTTC.

V usage is TRBV19 and J usage is TRBJ2-3, with TRBD2 matching 12 bases. There are 18 residues in the CDR3. Trimming cost V 0 bases and J 6 bases; bases outside gene matches: 10. Germline values: CDR1 LNHDA, CDR2 SQIVND (reference sequence). The CDR3 DNA sequence: TGTGCCAGTAGTATAGATACGACTAGCGGGAGAGGGGAGGATACGCAGTATTTT. Residues: CASSIDTTSGRGEDTQYF.

This sequence joins TRBV2 and TRBJ1-1; TRBD1 matches 9 bases. The CDR3 spans 15 residues. Germline-derived CDR1 and CDR2 are SNHLY and FYNNEI. V gave up 5 bases and J gave up 1 base; unmatched junction bases: 5. The CDR3 DNA sequence: TGTGCCAGCAGTAAGGGGACAGGGAGGAACACTGAAGCTTTCTTT. This translates into CASSKGTGRNTEAFF.

The chain has TRBV28 and TRBJ1-2, with 7 bases identical to TRBD1. Germline CDR1 MDHEN, CDR2 SYDVKM. The ends lost 1 base at V and 6 bases at J; junction bases unmatched: 5. CDR3 length equals 14 residues. DNA for the CDR3: TGTGCCAGCAGTTTATCCCCGACAGGGAATGGCTACACCTTC. It encodes CASSLSPTGNGYTF.

The chain uses TRBV12-3 or TRBV12-4 and TRBJ1-2; maybe TRBD1 (6 bases). The CDR3 runs to 13 residues. V was shortened by 5 bases and J by 6 bases, with 13 bases between the two germline ends. CDR3 residues: CASSVTGLDGYTF. For the CDR3, the DNA is TGTGCCAGCAGTGTGACAGGTCTCGATGGCTACACCTTC.

This clone appeared once. The CDR3 loop reads CASRKQGLNTEAFF. The CDR3 bases are TGTGCCAGCAGGAAACAGGGTTTGAACACTGAAGCTTTCTTT. The chain combines TRBV28 with TRBJ1-1, with D tentatively TRBD1 (6 bases). CDR1 is MDHEN and CDR2 is SYDVKM in the germline V gene. Trimming stripped 6 bases from V and 0 bases from J, with 11 bases between. CDR3 length: 14 amino acids.

As to this clone: A junction boundary mismatches the germline segment, possibly from a read error. DNA for the CDR3: TGTGCCAGCAGTCCCCTCCCTTGGGACTCCAACGAGCAGTACTTC. It yields the protein CASSPLPWDSNEQYF. The chain couples TRBV27 to TRBJ2-7; tentatively, D is TRBD2 (6 bases). This CDR3 has 15 residues. Per the germline V gene, CDR1 is MNHEY and CDR2 is SMNVEV (reference sequence).

The chain combines TRBV21-1 with TRBJ2-6; the table's D call, TRBD2, was not checked against the DNA. TRBV21-1 is a pseudogene segment. The CDR3 is 14 amino acids. The chain's CDR3 is CASSSSSGANVLTF. In DNA form, the CDR3 reads TGTGCCAGCAGCAGTAGTTCTGGGGCCAACGTCCTGACTTTC.

The rearrangement joins TRBV27 to TRBJ1-1; TRBD1 aligns across 11 bases. The junction had 11 bases not matched to a gene; V was cut back by 4 bases and J by 4 bases. CDR3 length: 17 amino acids. The V gene's germline CDR1 is MNHEY and CDR2 SMNVEV (reference sequence). The CDR3 sequence is CASSSLLRDRGITEAFF. Here the CDR3 DNA reads TGTGCCAGCAGTTCCCTCCTCCGGGACAGGGGGATCACTGAAGCTTTCTTT.

The V gene is TRBV29-1, the J gene TRBJ1-2, with D hard to call. V lost 4 bases and J 6 bases, leaving 9 bases between the germline ends. There are 11 residues in the CDR3. In germline, CDR1 is SQVTM, CDR2 ANQGSEA. CDR3 protein: CSVAGADGYTF. CDR3 DNA sequence: TGCAGCGTTGCGGGAGCGGATGGCTACACCTTC.

The chain joins TRBV7-9 to TRBJ1-6, with a possible D match to TRBD1 (5 bases). This CDR3 has 16 residues. Germline V gene lookup returns CDR1 SEHNR and CDR2 FQNEAQ (reference sequence). The V end lost 1 base, the J end lost 7 bases, and 14 bases lay between the germline ends. The chain's CDR3 is CASSLGSGSGNSPLHF. CDR3 bases: TGTGCCAGCAGCTTAGGCTCAGGGTCAGGGAATTCACCCCTCCACTTT. The entire variable domain, with the rest obtained from reference TRBV7-9 and TRBJ1-6, is as follows: DTGVSQNPRHKITKRGQNVTFRCDPISEHNRLYWYRQTLGQGPEFLTYFQNEAQLEKSRLLSDRFSAERPKGSFSTLEIQRTEQGDSAMYLCASSLGSGSGNSPLHFGNGTRLTVT.